Following are 30 T cell receptor beta chains from one sample sequenced in a study of tumor-infiltrating lymphocytes in primary liver carcinoma. Total RNA amounting to roughly 0.5 ug was the source from which TCR beta cDNA was made with a constant-region primer. Slightly modified ARM-PCR served as the procedure for the TCR beta libraries. These libraries came from three rounds of nested multiplex PCR. Use of TRBV1-TRBV30 forward primers with a C-beta reverse primer characterized the first two PCR rounds, which lasted 10 cycles each. A single record per CDR3 protein comes from TCRdb applying MiXCR to the multiplex PCR reads. In the table there are 330,000 or so distinct CDR3 sequences, around three fifths of which are singletons. Extraction also yielded germline DNA, while blood RNA was obtained from unsorted whole blood. The sample comprised peripheral blood. Receptors were obtained from a man in his forties with primary liver carcinoma and hepatitis B virus infection.

V is TRBV11-2 and J is TRBJ2-1, with D possibly being TRBD1 (5 bases). CDR1 is SGHAT and CDR2 is FQNNGV in the germline V gene. There are 16 residues in the CDR3. Between the trimmed V and J ends, which lost 8 bases and 0 bases, there was a span of 17 bases. CDR3 in DNA: TGTGCCAGCTTAGTCCCGACAGTGAGCTCCTACAATGAGCAGTTCTTC. Protein sequence: CASLVPTVSSYNEQFF.

As for this clonotype: One end of the junction varies from germline; a read error may be responsible. This chain connects TRBV11-2 to TRBJ2-7; no clear D. The length of the CDR3 is 13 residues. CDR1 and CDR2 from the germline V gene are SGHAT and FQNNGV. In DNA, the CDR3 is TGTGCCAACAGCTTAGATCGGCGGTACGGGCAGTACTTC. Protein: CANSLDRRYGQYF.

V and J are TRBV5-4 and TRBJ2-5, with 7 bases identical to TRBD1. The CDR3 has 15 residues. V lost 0 bases and J lost 2; bases outside the gene matches: 4. Germline V gene sequence: CDR1 SGHNT, CDR2 YYREEE (reference sequence). Here the CDR3 DNA reads TGTGCCAGCAGCTTGGCTCACAGGGGACAAGAGACCCAGTACTTC. Its protein is CASSLAHRGQETQYF. The entire variable domain, with the rest obtained from reference TRBV5-4 and TRBJ2-5, is as follows: ETGVTQSPTHLIKTRGQQVTLRCSSQSGHNTVSWYQQALGQGPQFIFQYYREEENGRGNFPPRFSGLQFPNYSSELNVNALELDDSALYLCASSLAHRGQETQYFGPGTRLLVL.

CDR3 amino acids: CASSEAPGGAAYEQYF. In DNA form, the CDR3 reads TGTGCCAGCAGTGAAGCGCCCGGTGGAGCGGCCTACGAGCAGTACTTC. This chain connects TRBV6-1 to TRBJ2-7; perhaps TRBD2 as D (5 bases). Germline lookup yields CDR1 MNHNS and CDR2 SASEGT. Trimming pared 0 bases from V and 2 bases from J, leaving 14 bases between. The CDR3 is 16 amino acids.

The rearrangement links TRBV6-5 to TRBJ2-7; the match to TRBD2 covers 14 bases. The germline V gene encodes CDR1 MNHEY and CDR2 SVGAGI. There are 18 residues in the CDR3. J was trimmed by 5 bases and V by 6 bases; bases with no gene match: 15. DNA for the CDR3: TGTGCCAGCAGCCAACCGGGACTAGCGGGGGACAATCACCACGAGCAGTACTTC. Translation gives CASSQPGLAGDNHHEQYF.

Remarks on this clonotype: Because the CDR3 is missing its conserved closing phenylalanine or tryptophan, this is likely a read error. The DNA is omitted, as the CDR3 cannot be located on it reliably, and the CDR3 follows TCRdb's listing. J is TRBJ2-1 and V is TRBV4-2; TRBD2, the table's D call, was not compared with the DNA. The germline V gene encodes CDR1 LGHNA and CDR2 YNFKEQ. The CDR3 sequence runs 14 residues, both termini included. CDR3 residues: CASSQAFGADEQFI.

This clonotype occurred once. Given a much more abundant clone one base away, this may be a read error. This chain uses TRBV6-5 with TRBJ2-5; D unclear. Germline V gives CDR1 MNHEY, CDR2 SVGAGI. With 7 bases removed from V and 4 bases from J, the gap between germline ends came to 7 bases. This CDR3 region has 11 residues. The chain's CDR3 is CASITAETQYF. As DNA, the CDR3 is TGTGCCAGCATTACGGCAGAGACCCAGTACTTC.

A remark on this clonotype: At one boundary the junction diverges from the germline segment, which might be a read error. This chain links TRBV29-1 with TRBJ1-1; D not certain. This CDR3 has 12 amino acids. Per germline, CDR1 SQVTM and CDR2 ANQGSEA. The CDR3 sequence is CNGVGKNTGAFF. For the CDR3, the DNA is TGCAACGGGGTCGGTAAGAACACTGGAGCTTTCTTT.

The table lists this clonotype with a few counts. The gene calls are TRBV5-5 and TRBJ2-1; D is unclear. Germline CDR1 reads SGHKS; CDR2 reads YYEKEE (reference sequence). CDR3 length equals 17 residues. Trimming cost V 4 bases and J 0 bases, with 17 bases left between them. In nucleotides, the CDR3 is TGTGCCAGCAGCCCAGTCTATGGAAGAGCCTCCTACAATGAGCAGTTCTTC. It translates to CASSPVYGRASYNEQFF.

The chain is built from TRBV28 and TRBJ1-6; 10 bases agree with TRBD1. The CDR3 has 14 amino acids. Germline CDR1 MDHEN, CDR2 SYDVKM. The trim removed 4 bases at V and 13 bases at J, leaving 7 bases unmatched. The CDR3 region has the DNA TGTGCCAGCAGTTATGACAGGGGGCTTTCGCCCCTCCACTTT. Translating it yields CASSYDRGLSPLHF.

As for this clonotype: A read error may account for a junction end that differs from germline. The chain has TRBV6-5 and TRBJ2-7; 9 bases match TRBD1. The CDR3 is made up of 15 amino acids. In germline, CDR1 is MNHEY, CDR2 SVGAGI. The CDR3 loop is CASSYSWDREYEHYF. The CDR3, as DNA: TGTGCCAGCAGTTACTCCTGGGACAGGGAGTACGAGCACTACTTC.

Note on this clonotype: One end of the junction varies from germline; a read error may be responsible. The chain uses TRBV7-9 and TRBJ1-5; 7 nucleotides match TRBD1. CDR1 and CDR2 from the germline V gene are SEHNR and FQNEAQ (reference sequence). There are 16 residues in the CDR3. CDR3 region: CASSLGLNRGDQPHHF. The CDR3 region has the DNA TGTGCCAGCAGCTTAGGGCTGAACAGGGGTGATCAGCCCCACCATTTT.

This clonotype was counted ten times or more. The chain links TRBV7-9 to TRBJ2-7; 7 bases line up with TRBD1. V lost 3 bases and J lost 4; bases outside the gene matches: 6. Germline V gene sequence: CDR1 SEHNR, CDR2 FQNEAQ (reference sequence). CDR3 length: 14 amino acids. In nucleotides, the CDR3 is TGTGCCAGCAGCTTCGAAGACAGGGCTTACGAGCAGTACTTC. It encodes CASSFEDRAYEQYF.

Comments on this clonotype: A much bigger clone sits one base away, suggesting this may be a read error. The V gene is TRBV12-3 or TRBV12-4, the J gene TRBJ1-3, with D unresolved. The CDR3 consists of 17 residues. CDR3 DNA: TGTGCCAGCAGTTCTGCGGCCTCCCCGACTTCGGGAAACACCGTATATTTT. It yields the protein CASSSAASPTSGNTVYF.

This clonotype was found many times. The chain joins TRBV6-2 or TRBV6-3 to TRBJ1-2; D gene ambiguous. Trimming left V 4 bases short and J 5 bases short, with 14 bases between. CDR1 and CDR2 from the germline V gene are MNHEY and SVGEGT. The CDR3 loop spans 14 amino acids. The CDR3 DNA reads TGTGCCAGCAGTTCCACCAGATGGGGTTATGGCTACACCTTC. This sequence encodes CASSSTRWGYGYTF.

As to this clonotype: A much larger clone lies one base from this, so it may be a read error. The chain has TRBV6-2 or TRBV6-3 and TRBJ2-1, with 11 bases fitting TRBD2. This CDR3 has 18 residues. Germline V gene sequence: CDR1 MNHEY, CDR2 SVGEGT. The chain's CDR3 is CASSSLRILAGADNDQFF. Written as DNA, the CDR3 is TGTGCCAGCAGTTCCCTGCGAATACTAGCGGGGGCCGACAATGACCAGTTCTTC.

The rearrangement uses TRBV5-6 and TRBJ2-1; 7 bases align to TRBD2. CDR3 size: 14 residues. Germline CDR1 SGHDT, CDR2 YYEEEE. CDR3 amino acids: CATSLLGRENEQFF. The CDR3 DNA reads as TGTGCAACCAGCCTGCTGGGGCGGGAGAATGAGCAGTTCTTC.

This clonotype was counted ten times or more. This chain links TRBV6-1 with TRBJ1-2; D unresolved. This CDR3 spans 14 amino acids. Deletions cut 0 bases from V and 2 bases from J, with 7 bases between. Germline V CDR1 and CDR2: MNHNS, SASEGT. CDR3 loop: CASSEASRNYGYTF. DNA for the CDR3: TGTGCCAGCAGTGAAGCCTCAAGAAACTATGGCTACACCTTC.

Points on this clonotype: A much larger clone is a single base away; this may be a read error. This rearrangement joins TRBV4-3 to TRBJ2-1; maybe TRBD2 (5 bases). V lost 1 base to trimming and J lost 2 bases, with 6 bases between them. Germline CDR1 LGHNA, CDR2 YSLEER. This CDR3 is 14 amino acids long. The CDR3 DNA follows: TGCGCCAGCAGCCAAGCGGAGGCCTACAATGAGCAGTTCTTC. This encodes CASSQAEAYNEQFF.

As regards this clonotype: The germline gene is not matched at one end of the junction; a read error may be the cause. The chain joins TRBV29-1 to TRBJ2-5; D is unclear. Germline V gives CDR1 SQVTM, CDR2 ANQGSEA. This CDR3 has 12 residues. The CDR3 region is CSVDNADETQYF. Here the CDR3 DNA reads TGCAGCGTTGACAACGCGGACGAGACACAGTACTTC.

This rearrangement joins TRBV6-1 to TRBJ2-5; D call uncertain. This CDR3 region has 14 residues. Germline V gives CDR1 MNHNS, CDR2 SASEGT. Between the trimmed V and J ends, which lost 2 bases and 2 bases, there was a span of 9 bases. CDR3 in amino acids: CASSEYSSQETQYF. DNA for the CDR3: TGTGCCAGCAGTGAATACAGCAGTCAAGAGACCCAGTACTTC.

This clonotype was detected once. A junction end diverges from the germline sequence, so it may reflect a read error. V usage is TRBV28 and J usage is TRBJ2-1; tentatively, D is TRBD1 or TRBD2 (6 bases each). Per germline, CDR1 MDHEN and CDR2 SYDVKM. The CDR3 covers 16 residues. The DNA of the CDR3 is TGTGCCAGCAGTCCCCCCCAGGGGAGGTCCTACGATGAGCAGTTCTTC. The encoded protein is CASSPPQGRSYDEQFF.

As regards this clonotype: At one end the junction does not follow the germline gene, possibly because of a read error. The chain links TRBV11-3 to TRBJ2-1; D is uncertain. Germline CDR1 is SGHNT and CDR2 is YENEEA. The CDR3 is 13 amino acids. The CDR3 here is CASRPTRVNEQFF. CDR3 nucleotide sequence: TGTGCTAGCAGACCCACAAGGGTCAATGAGCAGTTCTTC.

As to this clonotype: This may arise from a read error, as a much more abundant clone is one base away. The rearrangement uses TRBV5-1 and TRBJ1-1; TRBD1 matches at 7 bases. This CDR3 is built from 15 residues. Per germline, CDR1 SGHRS and CDR2 YFSETQ. CDR3 in DNA: TGCGCCAGCAGCTTACTGACAGGGACGAACACTGACGCTTTCTTT. Translated: CASSLLTGTNTDAFF. Variable domain in full (rest from reference TRBV5-1 and TRBJ1-1): KAGVTQTPRYLIKTRGQQVTLSCSPISGHRSVSWYQQTPGQGLQFLFEYFSETQRNKGNFPGRFSGRQFSNSRSEMNVSTLELGDSALYLCASSLLTGTNTDAFFGQGTRLTVV.

On this clonotype: At one end, the junction sequence differs from germline, possibly due to a read error. This chain joins TRBV11-2 and TRBJ2-5; 7 bases match TRBD1. The CDR3 has 16 amino acids. Germline-derived CDR1 and CDR2 are SGHAT and FQNNGV. The CDR3 DNA sequence: TGTGCCAGCAGCTCCACAGTTGGAAATCAGGGGGAGACACAGTGCTTC. Its translation is CASSSTVGNQGETQCF.

Note on this clonotype: A junction boundary mismatches the germline segment, possibly from a read error. The chain recombines TRBV14 with TRBJ2-3; D is uncertain. In germline, CDR1 is SGHDN, CDR2 FVKESK. CDR3 length: 11 residues. In DNA, the CDR3 is TGTGTCAGCAGCCAAGGGTTTACGCAGTATTTT. Protein sequence: CVSSQGFTQYF.

Note on this clonotype: It may be a read error: a sequence one base away is much more abundant. The gene calls are TRBV12-3 or TRBV12-4 and TRBJ2-3, with D perhaps assigned TRBD1 or TRBD2 (5 bases each). This CDR3 comprises 13 residues. CDR3 DNA: TGTGTCAGCAGCCCCGGGGCCGCAGATACGCAGTATTTT. Protein: CVSSPGAADTQYF.

The table lists this clonotype with many counts. The chain employs TRBV4-1 and TRBJ2-4, with TRBD2 as a possible D gene (6 bases). CDR1 and CDR2 from the germline V gene are MGHRA and YSYEKL. Trimming took off 4 bases at V and 3 bases at J, with 16 bases between the two ends. The CDR3 is 16 residues long. CDR3 sequence: CASSPRLGFSKNIQYF. CDR3 bases: TGCGCCAGCAGCCCCAGACTAGGGTTTAGCAAAAACATTCAGTACTTC.

With regard to this clonotype: Since a much larger clone is just one base distant, this may be a read error. The conserved final phenylalanine or tryptophan is absent from the CDR3, which likely points to a read error. V is TRBV12-3 or TRBV12-4 and J is TRBJ2-7; 13 bases match TRBD2. This CDR3 is 16 amino acids long. The junction had 5 bases not matched to a gene; V was cut back by 5 bases and J by 1 base. The CDR3, as DNA: TGTGCCAGCAGTCCAGGGACTAGCGGGACATCCTACGAGCAGTACCTC. Its translation is CASSPGTSGTSYEQYL.

A word on this clonotype: A much bigger clone sits one base away, suggesting this may be a read error. CDR3 nucleotides: TGTGCCAGCAATTACTTTACTAGCGGAAATACGCAGTATTTT. Protein sequence: CASNYFTSGNTQYF. The V gene is TRBV6-5, the J gene TRBJ2-3, with TRBD2 matching over 8 bases. CDR3 length equals 14 residues. From germline, CDR1 is MNHEY and CDR2 SVGAGI.